This T cell receptor beta chain was identified during a study of blood T cells in healthy people across ages. Study background: When template switching was applied, about one barcoded beta molecule was captured per two T cells.

Findings of the study overall: Per million T cells, TCR beta diversity dropped about linearly as age rose.

This clonotype was detected a few times. Antigen: not known. For the second PCR, which ran for roughly 6 to 12 cycles, a sample-barcoded 5' primer and a J-beta primer mix were used. Tagging of each cDNA molecule was performed by a template-switch adaptor with 12 random nucleotides. TCRdb re-derived calls from the 5' RACE reads in MiXCR, one entry per CDR3 protein. Among 790,000 or so distinct CDR3 sequences listed, around 50% were seen once. V dropped 4 bases and J dropped 5; count of bases not matched to a gene: 13. This CDR3 has 16 amino acids. Germline assignment: CDR1 SGHDT and CDR2 YYEEEE. The receptor was derived from a man at least 80 years old in good health. The sequencing sample was made of blood. The chain has TRBV5-6 and TRBJ2-7; the match to TRBD1 covers 9 bases. The CDR3: CASSPRNRGLENEQYF. The CDR3 DNA sequence: TGTGCCAGCAGCCCTCGGAACAGGGGGCTGGAAAACGAGCAGTACTTC. Looking up the rest from reference TRBV5-6 and TRBJ2-7 gives the full variable domain: DAGVTQSPTHLIKTRGQQVTLRCSPKSGHDTVSWYQQALGQGPQFIFQYYEEEERQRGNFPDRFSGHQFPNYSSELNVNALLLGDSALYLCASSPRNRGLENEQYFGPGTRLTVT.